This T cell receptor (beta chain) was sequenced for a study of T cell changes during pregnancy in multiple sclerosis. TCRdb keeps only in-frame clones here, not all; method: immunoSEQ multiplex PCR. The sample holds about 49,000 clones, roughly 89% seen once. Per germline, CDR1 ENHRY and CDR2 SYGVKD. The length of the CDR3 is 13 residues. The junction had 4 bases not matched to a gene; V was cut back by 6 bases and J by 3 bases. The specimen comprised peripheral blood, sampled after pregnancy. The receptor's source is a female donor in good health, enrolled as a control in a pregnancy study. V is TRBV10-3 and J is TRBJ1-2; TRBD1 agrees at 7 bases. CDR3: CAISSDRDYGYTF. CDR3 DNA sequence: TGTGCCATCAGCTCCGACAGGGACTATGGCTACACCTTC.